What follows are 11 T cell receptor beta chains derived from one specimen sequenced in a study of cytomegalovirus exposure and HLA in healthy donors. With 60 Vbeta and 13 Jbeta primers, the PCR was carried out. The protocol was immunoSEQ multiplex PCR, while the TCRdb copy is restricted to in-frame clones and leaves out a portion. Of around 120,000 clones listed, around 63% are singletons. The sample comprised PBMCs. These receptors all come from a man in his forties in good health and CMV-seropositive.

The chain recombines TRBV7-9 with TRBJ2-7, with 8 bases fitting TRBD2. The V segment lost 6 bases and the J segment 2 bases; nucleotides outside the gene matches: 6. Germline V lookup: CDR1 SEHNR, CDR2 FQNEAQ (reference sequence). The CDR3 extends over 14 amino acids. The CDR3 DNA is TGTGCCAGCAGAGACGGGGGGGTTACCTACGAGCAGTACTTC. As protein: CASRDGGVTYEQYF.

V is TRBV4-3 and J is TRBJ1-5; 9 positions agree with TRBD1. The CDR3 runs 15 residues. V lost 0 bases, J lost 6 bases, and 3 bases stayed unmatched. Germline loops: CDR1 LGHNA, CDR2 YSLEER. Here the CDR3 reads CASSQEQGAAQPQHF. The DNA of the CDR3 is TGCGCCAGCAGCCAAGAACAGGGGGCCGCTCAGCCCCAGCATTTT.

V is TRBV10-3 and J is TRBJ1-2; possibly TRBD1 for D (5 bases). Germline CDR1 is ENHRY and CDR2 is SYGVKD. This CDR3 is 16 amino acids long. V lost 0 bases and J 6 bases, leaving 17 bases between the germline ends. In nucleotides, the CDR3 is TGTGCCATCAGTGAGTCATACGTTTCAGGGCACGATGGCTACACCTTC. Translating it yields CAISESYVSGHDGYTF.

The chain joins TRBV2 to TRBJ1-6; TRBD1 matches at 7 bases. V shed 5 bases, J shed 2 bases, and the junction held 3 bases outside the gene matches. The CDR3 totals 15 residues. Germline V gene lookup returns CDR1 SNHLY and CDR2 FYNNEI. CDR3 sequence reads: CASSPTGPYNSPLHF. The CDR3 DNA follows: TGTGCCAGCAGTCCGACAGGGCCCTATAATTCACCCCTCCACTTT.

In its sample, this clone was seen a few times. CDR3 protein: CASSQTVSALYGYTF. The CDR3 nucleotides are TGCGCCAGCAGCCAAACAGTGTCTGCCCTCTATGGCTACACCTTC. V gene TRBV4-1 combines with J gene TRBJ1-2; D is unresolved. Germline V gene data show CDR1 as MGHRA and CDR2 as YSYEKL. CDR3 length equals 15 residues. V was clipped by 2 bases and J by 4 bases, with 14 bases between them.

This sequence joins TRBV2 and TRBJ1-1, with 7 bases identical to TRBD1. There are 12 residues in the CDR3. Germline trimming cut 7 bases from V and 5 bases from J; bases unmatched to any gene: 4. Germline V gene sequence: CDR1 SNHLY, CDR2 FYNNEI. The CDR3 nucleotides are TGTGCCAGCATCGCAGGGGGAACTGAAGCTTTCTTT. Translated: CASIAGGTEAFF.

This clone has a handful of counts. CDR3 loop: CASSPQTGATEAFF. The DNA for the CDR3 is TGTGCCAGCAGCCCCCAGACAGGGGCCACTGAAGCTTTCTTT. V and J are TRBV14 and TRBJ1-1; 8 nucleotides align to TRBD1. Germline CDR1 and CDR2: SGHDN and FVKESK. This CDR3 spans 14 amino acids. V lost 4 bases and J lost 4; bases outside the gene matches: 5. Supplemented by reference TRBV14 and TRBJ1-1, the full variable domain reads EAGVTQFPSHSVIEKGQTVTLRCDPISGHDNLYWYRRVMGKEIKFLLHFVKESKQDESGMPNNRFLAERTGGTYSTLKVQPAELEDSGVYFCASSPQTGATEAFFGQGTRLTVV.

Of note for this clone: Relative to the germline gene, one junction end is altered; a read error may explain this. CDR3 nucleotides: TGTGCTAGCAGCTTAGCGAGGAGCAACCAAGAGACCCAGTACTTC. Translating it yields CASSLARSNQETQYF. V is TRBV7-7 and J is TRBJ2-5; D might be TRBD2 (5 bases). In germline, CDR1 is SSHAT, CDR2 FNYEAQ (reference sequence). The CDR3 has 15 amino acids.

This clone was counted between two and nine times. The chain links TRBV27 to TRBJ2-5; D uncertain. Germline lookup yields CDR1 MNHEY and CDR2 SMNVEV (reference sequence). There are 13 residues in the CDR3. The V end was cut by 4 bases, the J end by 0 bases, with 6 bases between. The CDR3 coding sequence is TGTGCCAGCAGTTCTCAGTACCAAGAGACCCAGTACTTC. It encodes CASSSQYQETQYF.

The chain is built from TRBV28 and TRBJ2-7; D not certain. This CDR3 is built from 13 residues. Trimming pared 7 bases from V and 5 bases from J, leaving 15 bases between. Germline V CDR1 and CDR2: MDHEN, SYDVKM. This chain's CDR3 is CASTYSSVDEQYF. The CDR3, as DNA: TGTGCCAGCACCTACTCCTCTGTTGACGAGCAGTACTTC. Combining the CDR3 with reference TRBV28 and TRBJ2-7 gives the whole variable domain DVKVTQSSRYLVKRTGEKVFLECVQDMDHENMFWYRQDPGLGLRLIYFSYDVKMKEKGDIPEGYSVSREKKERFSLILESASTNQTSMYLCASTYSSVDEQYFGPGTRLTVT.

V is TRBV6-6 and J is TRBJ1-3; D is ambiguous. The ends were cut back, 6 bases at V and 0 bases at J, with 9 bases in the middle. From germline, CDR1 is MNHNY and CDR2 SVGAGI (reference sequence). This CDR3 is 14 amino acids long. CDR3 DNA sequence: TGTGCCAGCAGACAGAGTGTCTCTGGAAACACCATATATTTT. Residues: CASRQSVSGNTIYF.